What follows are 9 T cell receptor beta chains derived from one specimen sequenced in a study of blood T cell repertoires in COVID-19. Clones were read by immunoSEQ multiplex PCR, and TCRdb kept only the in-frame ones, dropping some. The repertoire holds about 350,000 clones, around nine tenths seen once, with around 3.9% in the top ten. The sample was peripheral blood. These receptors were obtained from a woman aged 55-70 years with COVID-19, enrolled during active disease.

This rearrangement joins TRBV2 to TRBJ1-6; 9 bases agree with TRBD1. The CDR3 is made up of 16 amino acids. The V gene end was trimmed by 3 bases and the J gene end by 8 bases; junction bases not matched to a gene: 8. Germline V gene sequence: CDR1 SNHLY, CDR2 FYNNEI. The chain's CDR3 is CASSDRGTGSDSPLHF. The DNA for the CDR3 is TGTGCCAGCAGTGATCGTGGGACAGGGTCAGATTCACCCCTCCACTTT.

V and J are TRBV6-5 and TRBJ2-7; perhaps TRBD2 as D (6 bases). The CDR3 spans 16 residues. V lost 3 bases, J lost 6 bases, and 21 bases lay in between. CDR1 is MNHEY, CDR2 SVGAGI, per germline. CDR3 nucleotides: TGTGCCAGCAGTTATCGGCGGGGCCGCCAAGTGGGCGAGCAGTACTTC. This gives the protein CASSYRRGRQVGEQYF.

The chain links TRBV27 to TRBJ1-1; perhaps TRBD1 as D (5 bases). The CDR3 covers 14 residues. V shed 6 bases and J shed 3 bases, with 14 bases lying between them. Germline V gene lookup returns CDR1 MNHEY and CDR2 SMNVEV (reference sequence). CDR3 amino acids: CASSRDSRDTEAFF. In DNA, the CDR3 is TGTGCCAGCAGCAGGGACTCCAGAGACACTGAAGCTTTCTTT.

The J gene is TRBJ1-3, the V gene TRBV30, with 12 positions matching TRBD1. There are 16 residues in the CDR3. Germline values: CDR1 GTSNPN, CDR2 SVGIG (reference sequence). The trim removed 8 bases at V and 0 bases at J, leaving 8 bases unmatched. The CDR3 DNA sequence: TGTGCCCAAACCGGGACAGGGGGCCTCTCTGGAAACACCATATATTTT. Residues: CAQTGTGGLSGNTIYF.

The chain links TRBV9 to TRBJ2-3; 12 bases are shared with TRBD2. CDR3 length equals 19 residues. Germline V gene lookup returns CDR1 SGDLS and CDR2 YYNGEE. V gave up 4 bases and J gave up 3 bases; unmatched junction bases: 15. The DNA for the CDR3 is TGTGCCAGCAGCCCATCCCGGCTAGCGGGGGGGCTGAGGACAGATACGCAGTATTTT. Its protein product is CASSPSRLAGGLRTDTQYF.

The chain employs TRBV5-4 and TRBJ2-2; 8 positions agree with TRBD1. The ends lost 4 bases at V and 9 bases at J; junction bases unmatched: 11. There are 15 residues in the CDR3. Germline CDR1 is SGHNT and CDR2 is YYREEE (reference sequence). The CDR3 DNA is TGTGCCAGCAGCCAGGATGGACAGGGACCCTGGGAGCTGTTTTTT. The encoded protein is CASSQDGQGPWELFF.

The V and J genes are TRBV7-8 and TRBJ1-1; TRBD1 matches 7 bases. Germline V gene sequence: CDR1 SGHVS, CDR2 FQNEAQ. The CDR3 is 15 amino acids. The V segment lost 5 bases and the J segment 3 bases; nucleotides outside the gene matches: 9. The CDR3 sequence is CASSKATGWYTEAFF. The CDR3 nucleotides are TGTGCCAGCAGCAAAGCGACAGGGTGGTACACTGAAGCTTTCTTT.

The chain couples TRBV6-5 to TRBJ2-5; D not resolved. The CDR3 covers 15 residues. Germline lookup yields CDR1 MNHEY and CDR2 SVGAGI. Between the trimmed V and J ends, which lost 0 bases and 4 bases, there was a span of 12 bases. The CDR3 loop is CASSYSSMRRETQYF. The CDR3 DNA reads as TGTGCCAGCAGTTACTCATCAATGAGGCGAGAGACCCAGTACTTC.

The V call is TRBV28, the J call TRBJ1-4, with 7 bases that match TRBD1. The CDR3 loop spans 15 amino acids. CDR1 and CDR2 from the germline V gene are MDHEN and SYDVKM. The V gene end was trimmed by 5 bases and the J gene end by 6 bases; junction bases not matched to a gene: 9. For the CDR3, the DNA is TGTGCCAGCAGTGATCGACAGGGAGTGGATGAAAAACTGTTTTTT. Protein product: CASSDRQGVDEKLFF. Combining the CDR3 with reference TRBV28 and TRBJ1-4 gives the whole variable domain DVKVTQSSRYLVKRTGEKVFLECVQDMDHENMFWYRQDPGLGLRLIYFSYDVKMKEKGDIPEGYSVSREKKERFSLILESASTNQTSMYLCASSDRQGVDEKLFFGSGTQLSVL.